This is a list of T cell receptor beta chains from one sample in a study of beta chain features in type 1 diabetes. Only in-frame clones appear in the TCRdb table, and some are missing; sequencing was by immunoSEQ multiplex PCR. The sample has 400,000 to 450,000 clones, roughly 14% seen once. Sample: naive CD4+ T cells from blood. The source of these receptors is a man aged 25 to 45 in good health. CDR3s include the opening cysteine and the closing phenylalanine or tryptophan. Fields, in order: clone size, V gene, D gene, J gene, CDR3 protein, CDR3 DNA. The D gene is left open where the match is weak. Expanded clones are given a class, and other clones once, few, many or no size at all.

NA	TRBV9	TRBD2	TRBJ2-5	CASSVVGGGVLAGEETQYF	TGTGCCAGCAGCGTAGTAGGCGGCGGGGTACTAGCGGGAGAAGAGACCCAGTACTTC
NA	TRBV5-4	NA	TRBJ2-4	CASSLGKEAKNIQYF	TGTGCCAGCAGCTTAGGAAAGGAGGCCAAAAACATTCAGTACTTC
few	TRBV5-1	TRBD2	TRBJ2-6	CASSSPGGAGANVLTF	TGCGCCAGCAGCTCCCCCGGGGGGGCTGGGGCCAACGTCCTGACTTTC
few	TRBV4-2	NA	TRBJ2-1	CASSKSGSSSVNEQFF	TGTGCCAGCAGCAAATCCGGTTCTAGCTCGGTCAATGAGCAGTTCTTC
NA	TRBV4-3	TRBD1	TRBJ2-3	CASSHLSQGVGTDTQYF	TGCGCCAGCAGCCACCTATCACAGGGGGTTGGGACAGATACGCAGTATTTT
few	TRBV7-2	NA	TRBJ2-5	CASSLARETQYF	TGTGCCAGCAGCTTAGCGCGAGAGACCCAGTACTTC
NA	TRBV6-5	NA	TRBJ2-7	CASTGPNYEQYF	TGTGCCAGCACAGGCCCCAACTACGAGCAGTACTTC
NA	TRBV7-9	NA	TRBJ2-7	CASSPGLPRNEQYF	TGTGCCAGCAGTCCCGGACTTCCGAGGAACGAGCAGTACTTC
NA	TRBV29-1	NA	TRBJ1-3	CSVSEGMYGNTIYF	TGCAGCGTTTCGGAGGGGATGTATGGAAACACCATATATTTT
NA	TRBV11-3	NA	TRBJ2-1	CASSDDSSYNEQFF	TGTGCCAGCAGCGACGACAGCTCCTACAATGAGCAGTTCTTC
NA	TRBV11-1	NA	TRBJ1-1	CASSLARGNTEAFF	TGTGCCAGCAGCTTAGCGCGGGGGAACACTGAAGCTTTCTTT
NA	TRBV5-4	NA	TRBJ2-3	CASSLPGGGGDTQYF	TGTGCCAGCAGCTTGCCCGGGGGAGGCGGAGATACGCAGTATTTT
NA	TRBV19	NA	TRBJ2-1	CASSIVGVSYNEQFF	TGTGCCAGTAGTATAGTTGGGGTCTCCTACAATGAGCAGTTCTTC
NA	TRBV13	NA	TRBJ1-1	CASSLPDRTEAFF	TGTGCCAGCAGCCTACCTGACAGGACAGAAGCTTTCTTT
NA	TRBV7-2	NA	TRBJ1-2	CASRGLGPAANYGYTF	TGTGCCAGCAGAGGACTTGGGCCAGCCGCTAACTATGGCTACACCTTC
NA	TRBV6-6	NA	TRBJ2-7	CASSYSTEYSYEQYF	TGTGCCAGCAGTTACTCGACGGAGTACTCCTACGAGCAGTACTTC
few	TRBV28	NA	TRBJ1-2	CASRWTRANYGYTF	TGTGCCAGCAGGTGGACGAGAGCTAACTATGGCTACACCTTC
few	TRBV29-1	NA	TRBJ2-5	CSVARDTGETQYF	TGCAGCGTGGCCCGGGACACTGGAGAGACCCAGTACTTC
NA	TRBV15	NA	TRBJ2-1	CATSRGSSSYNEQFF	TGTGCCACCAGCAGGGGATCCAGCTCCTACAATGAGCAGTTCTTC
few	TRBV5-4	NA	TRBJ2-5	CASSLVGGQETQYF	TGTGCCAGCAGCTTGGTCGGGGGCCAAGAGACCCAGTACTTC
few	TRBV4-3	NA	TRBJ2-3	CASSQDRERGTFTQYF	TGCGCCAGCAGCCAAGATCGGGAGCGCGGGACCTTTACGCAGTATTTT
NA	TRBV25-1	TRBD2	TRBJ2-1	CASTGKLAGSKNEQFF	TGTGCCAGCACGGGGAAGTTAGCGGGAAGTAAGAATGAGCAGTTCTTC
NA	TRBV10-3	NA	TRBJ2-1	CAITSQYNEQFF	TGTGCCATCACCAGCCAGTACAATGAGCAGTTCTTC
few	TRBV11-2	NA	TRBJ2-3	CASSFEGFTDTQYF	TGTGCCAGCAGCTTTGAGGGCTTCACAGATACGCAGTATTTT
few	TRBV4-3	NA	TRBJ2-1	CASSQEATYNEQFF	TGCGCCAGCAGCCAAGAGGCTACCTACAATGAGCAGTTCTTC
NA	TRBV6-5	TRBD2	TRBJ2-3	CASRALRLALDTQYF	TGTGCCAGCAGAGCACTAAGACTAGCTCTCGATACGCAGTATTTT
NA	TRBV15	NA	TRBJ1-2	CATSYPGQERRYGYTF	TGTGCCACCAGCTACCCCGGGCAGGAAAGGCGGTATGGCTACACCTTC
NA	TRBV20-1	NA	TRBJ2-5	CSARREETQYF	TGCAGTGCTAGACGAGAAGAGACCCAGTACTTC